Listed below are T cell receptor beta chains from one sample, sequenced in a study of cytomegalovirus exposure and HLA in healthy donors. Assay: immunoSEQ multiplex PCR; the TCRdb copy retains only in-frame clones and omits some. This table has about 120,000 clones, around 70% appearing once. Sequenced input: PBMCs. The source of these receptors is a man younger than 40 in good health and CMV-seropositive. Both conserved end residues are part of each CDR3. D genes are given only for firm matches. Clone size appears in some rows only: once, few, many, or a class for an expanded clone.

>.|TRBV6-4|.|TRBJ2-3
CASSDQGNTQYF
TGTGCCAGCAGTGACCAGGGGAACACGCAGTATTTT
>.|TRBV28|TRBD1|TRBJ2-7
CASSLWSRQGAGEQYF
TGTGCCAGCAGTTTATGGAGTCGACAGGGGGCGGGCGAGCAGTACTTC
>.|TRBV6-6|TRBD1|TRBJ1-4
CASSLRGLGEKLFF
TGTGCCAGCAGTTTGAGGGGGCTAGGTGAAAAACTGTTTTTT
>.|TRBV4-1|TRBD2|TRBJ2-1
CASSQAASGSYNEQFF
TGCGCCAGCAGCCAAGCGGCTAGCGGTTCCTACAATGAGCAGTTCTTC
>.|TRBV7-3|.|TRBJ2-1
CASSLGGGRGGASYNEQFF
TGTGCCAGCAGCTTAGGGGGGGGCCGCGGGGGCGCCTCCTACAATGAGCAGTTCTTC
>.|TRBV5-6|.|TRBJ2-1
CASSLARQDEQFF
TGTGCCAGCAGCTTGGCCCGACAGGATGAGCAGTTCTTC
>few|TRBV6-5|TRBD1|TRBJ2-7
CASTNRGRTDEQYF
TGTGCCAGCACCAACAGGGGGCGGACCGACGAGCAGTACTTC
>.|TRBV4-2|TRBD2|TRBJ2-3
CASSPRLAETLDTQYF
TGTGCCAGCAGCCCCCGACTAGCGGAGACTTTGGATACGCAGTATTTT
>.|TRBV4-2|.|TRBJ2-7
CASSQESGESSYEQYF
TGTGCCAGCAGCCAAGAATCGGGGGAGAGCTCCTACGAGCAGTACTTC
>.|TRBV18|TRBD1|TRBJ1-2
CASSPPTTGFIGYTF
TGTGCCAGCTCACCACCGACGACAGGGTTTATTGGCTACACCTTC
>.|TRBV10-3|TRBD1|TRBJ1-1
CAISDPTGMNTEAFF
TGTGCCATCAGTGACCCGACAGGGATGAACACTGAAGCTTTCTTT
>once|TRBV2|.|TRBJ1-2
CASSMRNSPNYGYTF
TGTGCCAGCAGTATGAGGAATAGTCCTAACTATGGCTACACCTTC
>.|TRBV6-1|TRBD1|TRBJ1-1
CASSEQTGAGEAFF
TGTGCCAGCAGTGAGCAAACAGGGGCTGGGGAAGCTTTCTTT
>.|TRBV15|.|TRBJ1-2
CATSKGKGRGYTF
TGTGCCACCAGCAAGGGGAAGGGGCGTGGCTACACCTTC
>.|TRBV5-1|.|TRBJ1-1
CASSFPGANTEAFF
TGCGCCAGCAGCTTCCCAGGGGCGAACACTGAAGCTTTCTTT
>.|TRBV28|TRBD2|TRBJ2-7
CASSSSGAFNYEQYF
TGTGCCAGCAGTAGTAGCGGGGCGTTTAACTACGAGCAGTACTTC
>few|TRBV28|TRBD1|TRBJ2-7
CASSSSGTGFHEQYF
TGTGCCAGCAGTTCGTCCGGGACAGGGTTCCACGAGCAGTACTTC
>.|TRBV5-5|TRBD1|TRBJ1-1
CASSTGTGYTEAFF
TGTGCCAGCAGCACCGGGACAGGGTACACTGAAGCTTTCTTT
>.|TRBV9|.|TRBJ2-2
CASSVLTTGELFF
TGTGCCAGCAGCGTACTAACCACCGGGGAGCTGTTTTTT
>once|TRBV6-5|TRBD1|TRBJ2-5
CASSGRQGETQYF
TGTGCCAGCAGTGGGAGACAGGGAGAGACCCAGTACTTC
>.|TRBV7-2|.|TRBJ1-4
CASSRGGAANEKLFF
TGTGCCAGCAGCCGGGGAGGGGCCGCTAATGAAAAACTGTTTTTT
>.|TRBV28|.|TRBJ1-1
CAERGSPNTEAFF
TGTGCGGAGAGAGGGAGTCCGAACACTGAAGCTTTCTTT
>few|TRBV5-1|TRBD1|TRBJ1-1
CASSLAPGQINTEAFF
TGCGCCAGCAGCCTGGCCCCGGGACAGATAAACACTGAAGCTTTCTTT
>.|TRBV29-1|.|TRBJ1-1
CSVARRQVTEAFF
TGCAGCGTTGCCCGGCGCCAGGTCACTGAAGCTTTCTTT
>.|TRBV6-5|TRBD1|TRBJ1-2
CASRSDRAYGYTF
TGTGCCAGCAGGTCGGACAGGGCTTATGGCTACACCTTC
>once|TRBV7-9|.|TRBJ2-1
CASSFTGVAFSYNEQFF
TGTGCCAGCAGCTTCACGGGGGTCGCCTTCTCCTACAATGAGCAGTTCTTC
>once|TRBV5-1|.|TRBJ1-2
CASSVQQGANYGYTF
TGCGCCAGCAGCGTTCAACAGGGAGCTAACTATGGCTACACCTTC
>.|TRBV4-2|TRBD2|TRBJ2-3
CASSQAAGDSSDTQYF
TGTGCCAGCAGCCAAGCAGCGGGGGACTCGTCAGATACGCAGTATTTT
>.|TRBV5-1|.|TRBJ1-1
CASSSAGNPVTEAFF
TGCGCCAGCAGCTCAGCCGGGAACCCGGTTACTGAAGCTTTCTTT
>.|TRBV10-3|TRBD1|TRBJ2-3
CAINPGQGMGTDTQYF
TGTGCCATCAATCCGGGACAGGGGATGGGCACAGATACGCAGTATTTT
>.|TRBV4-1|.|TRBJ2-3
CASSQVVGLTSTDTQYF
TGCGCCAGCAGCCAAGTCGTGGGGCTGACTAGCACAGATACGCAGTATTTT
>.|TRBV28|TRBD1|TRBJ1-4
CASSSLTGGNWNEKLFF
TGTGCCAGCAGTTCCTTGACAGGGGGAAATTGGAATGAAAAACTGTTTTTT
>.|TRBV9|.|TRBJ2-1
CASSVAHGGEQFF
TGTGCCAGCAGCGTAGCTCACGGGGGTGAGCAGTTCTTC
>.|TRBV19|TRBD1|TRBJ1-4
CASSPHRDSRYEKLFF
TGTGCCAGTAGTCCGCACCGGGACAGTAGATATGAAAAACTGTTTTTT
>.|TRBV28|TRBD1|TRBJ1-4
CASSSRTGPHEKLFF
TGTGCCAGCAGTTCCCGGACAGGACCGCATGAAAAACTGTTTTTT
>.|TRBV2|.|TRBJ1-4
CASSSRAANEKLFF
TGTGCCAGCAGTTCCAGGGCGGCTAATGAAAAACTGTTTTTT
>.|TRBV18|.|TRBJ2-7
CASSPGRTRLPYF
TGTGCCAGCTCACCGGGGCGGACAAGGCTCCCGTACTTC
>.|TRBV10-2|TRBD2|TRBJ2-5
CASSEGGSGGHQETQYF
TGCGCCAGCAGTGAAGGGGGTAGCGGGGGCCACCAAGAGACCCAGTACTTC
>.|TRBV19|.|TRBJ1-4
CASSLHRAYNEKLFF
TGTGCCAGTAGTCTCCACAGGGCCTACAATGAAAAACTGTTTTTT
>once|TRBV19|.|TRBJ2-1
CASSIPGNEQFF
TGTGCCAGTAGTATTCCGGGCAATGAGCAGTTCTTC